The 4 T cell receptor beta chains presented below share a single source sample, sequenced in a study of blood T cell repertoires in COVID-19. Assay used: immunoSEQ multiplex PCR; TCRdb lists only in-frame clones, some missing. The data hold some 140,000 clones, with about 79% observed a single time. The sequencing input was peripheral blood. The source of these receptors is a woman older than 75 with acute or convalescent COVID-19.

Details on this clone: The sample holds other DNA sequences that translate to the same CDR3. V and J are TRBV9 and TRBJ2-2; D is perhaps TRBD2 (6 bases). The CDR3 totals 15 residues. The V and J ends lost 1 base and 0 bases respectively, with 7 bases between them. Germline lookup yields CDR1 SGDLS and CDR2 YYNGEE. The CDR3 sequence: CASSVRGSNTGELFF. For the CDR3, the DNA is TGTGCCAGCAGCGTACGGGGGTCGAACACCGGGGAGCTGTTTTTT. Drawing the rest from reference TRBV9 and TRBJ2-2, the complete variable domain is DSGVTQTPKHLITATGQRVTLRCSPRSGDLSVYWYQQSLDQGLQFLIQYYNGEERAKGNILERFSAQQFPDLHSELNLSSLELGDSALYFCASSVRGSNTGELFFGEGSRLTVL.

This clone has just a few counts. The chain carries TRBV5-1 and TRBJ2-1; 13 bases align to TRBD2. This CDR3 region has 17 residues. The germline gives CDR1 SGHRS, CDR2 YFSETQ. V lost 3 bases and J lost 5; bases outside the gene matches: 8. CDR3 DNA sequence: TGCGCCAGCAGCTCCCGGACTAGCGGGGGCCAGAACAATGAGCAGTTCTTC. It specifies CASSSRTSGGQNNEQFF.

The chain couples TRBV7-9 to TRBJ2-7; tentatively, D is TRBD2 (6 bases). The CDR3 has 14 amino acids. Germline V lookup: CDR1 SEHNR, CDR2 FQNEAQ (reference sequence). V lost 5 bases to trimming and J lost 0 bases, with 11 bases between them. Written as DNA, the CDR3 is TGTGCCAGCAGCGGAGGAGGGTTCTCCTACGAGCAGTACTTC. Translation gives CASSGGGFSYEQYF.

J is TRBJ1-5 and V is TRBV30, with no clear D. V lost 2 bases, J lost 2 bases, and 13 bases lay in between. Germline-derived CDR1 and CDR2 are GTSNPN and SVGIG (reference sequence). The CDR3 is made up of 15 amino acids. CDR3 loop: CAWSFGNGGNQPQHF. The CDR3 coding sequence is TGTGCCTGGAGTTTCGGTAACGGGGGCAATCAGCCCCAGCATTTT.